Described below is a single T cell receptor (beta chain) sequence and its context. This specimen comes from a study of blood T cell repertoires in COVID-19. Overall study: The United States, Italy and Spain were the sources of the acute and convalescent COVID-19 samples.

Repertoires were generated with immunoSEQ multiplex PCR, while TCRdb's copy carries only in-frame clones and drops some. The sample holds 100,000 to 150,000 clones, around 77% seen once. The germline gives CDR1 MDHEN, CDR2 SYDVKM. CDR3 size: 14 residues. V lost 8 bases, J lost 2 bases, and 9 bases stayed unmatched. The chain carries TRBV28 and TRBJ2-7; 7 bases fit TRBD2. Sequences were obtained from peripheral blood. This TCR was sampled from a human donor in a cohort sampled during active COVID-19. The CDR3 DNA is TGTGCCAGCTGGTCTAGCGGAGATCCCTACGAGCAGTACTTC. Protein sequence: CASWSSGDPYEQYF.